This entry features one T cell receptor (beta chain) sequence. The record originates from a study of T cells after posttransplantation cyclophosphamide. Sequenced by immunoSEQ multiplex PCR; TCRdb stores in-frame clones only, minus some. The table records under 7,500 clones, approximately 80% of them present only once. A marrow graft followed busulfan-fludarabine conditioning, with cyclophosphamide on days +3 and +4. The origin of this receptor is a male patient between 50 and 60 years old who received an allogeneic stem cell transplant from a related donor and was CMV-positive. Certain T cells may be donor cells from the graft. The starting material was CD4+ T cells sorted from blood, obtained around 350 days after allogeneic stem cell transplant with posttransplant cyclophosphamide.

The CDR3 nucleotides read TGTGCCAGCAGCTTGGCGGCCCGGGAGAGCGAGCAGTACTTC. It codes for CASSLAARESEQYF. The chain combines TRBV5-4 with TRBJ2-7; a possible D gene is TRBD2 (6 bases). V lost 0 bases to trimming and J lost 6 bases, with 13 bases between them. This CDR3 spans 14 amino acids. Germline CDR1 SGHNT, CDR2 YYREEE (reference sequence).